This entry lists 8 T cell receptor beta chains sequenced from one sample in a study of blood T cells in healthy people across ages. PCR was performed a second time for roughly 6 to 12 cycles using a sample-barcoded 5' primer and a J-beta primer mix. MiXCR, applied by TCRdb to the 5' RACE reads, yields one record per CDR3 protein. The sample records approximately 2,000,000 distinct CDR3 sequences, around 40% being singletons. The sequenced sample was blood. These receptors all stem from a human donor in good health.

Only one count was recorded for this clonotype. J is TRBJ2-4 and V is TRBV9, with D possibly matching TRBD2 (7 bases). Per the germline V gene, CDR1 is SGDLS and CDR2 is YYNGEE. Trimming pared 0 bases from V and 13 bases from J, leaving 23 bases between. This CDR3 has 16 amino acids. In DNA, the CDR3 is TGTGCCAGCAGCGTAGAGGGGGGGAGGAAGGACAATGAGCAGTACTTC. It codes for CASSVEGGRKDNEQYF.

This clonotype was seen a few times. The chain uses TRBV6-5 and TRBJ1-2; D is unresolved. The V gene's germline CDR1 is MNHEY and CDR2 SVGAGI. V lost 2 bases to trimming and J lost 8 bases, with 15 bases between them. The CDR3 length is 14 residues. The CDR3 DNA follows: TGTGCCAGCAGTTACGGGCAGGTCGGAACGGGCTACACCTTC. It yields the protein CASSYGQVGTGYTF.

This clonotype was observed a few times. The chain uses TRBV6-1 and TRBJ1-2, with TRBD1 matching 10 bases. Germline V gene sequence: CDR1 MNHNS, CDR2 SASEGT. J was trimmed by 6 bases and V by 6 bases; bases with no gene match: 19. The CDR3 is made up of 18 amino acids. CDR3 DNA sequence: TGTGCCAGCAGACCGAACGTGGGGACAGGGGAAAGGGACGATGGCTACACCTTC. Translation gives CASRPNVGTGERDDGYTF.

The V gene is TRBV4-2, the J gene TRBJ1-1; no reliable D call. The CDR3 totals 15 residues. CDR1 and CDR2 (germline): LGHNA, YNFKEQ. V was shortened by 4 bases and J by 6 bases, with 18 bases between the two germline ends. This CDR3 is CASSPNWVGIAEAFF. In DNA form, the CDR3 reads TGTGCCAGCAGCCCTAACTGGGTGGGAATAGCTGAAGCTTTCTTT.

This clonotype was seen a single time. The genes are TRBV20-1 and TRBJ1-5; D perhaps matches TRBD1 (5 bases). V was pared by 4 bases and J by 6 bases, with 10 bases between. The germline CDR1 and CDR2 sequences are DFQATT and SNEGSKA (reference sequence). This CDR3 is built from 12 residues. CDR3 DNA sequence: TGCAGTGCTACCCGGGGGAGTCAGCCCCAGCATTTT. Protein sequence: CSATRGSQPQHF.

This chain links TRBV5-5 with TRBJ1-5; 7 bases agree with TRBD1. CDR3 length: 15 residues. Per the germline V gene, CDR1 is SGHKS and CDR2 is YYEKEE (reference sequence). V lost 4 bases to trimming and J lost 2 bases; unmatched junction nucleotides: 6. The CDR3 DNA reads TGTGCCAGCAGCGCGCAGGGGGACGGCAATCAGCCCCAGCATTTT. Protein: CASSAQGDGNQPQHF.

This clonotype came up a few times. The chain combines TRBV5-1 with TRBJ2-5; 9 nucleotides agree with TRBD2. The CDR3 covers 15 residues. Germline V gene data show CDR1 as SGHRS and CDR2 as YFSETQ. Losses at the gene ends were 0 bases for V and 4 bases for J; bases not matched to a gene: 4. The CDR3 is CASSLAGSGGETQYF. In nucleotides, the CDR3 is TGCGCCAGCAGCTTGGCGGGTAGCGGGGGAGAGACCCAGTACTTC.

The chain recombines TRBV20-1 with TRBJ1-1; no definite D call. Trimming removed 6 bases from V and 0 bases from J, with 11 bases in between. Germline-derived CDR1 and CDR2 are DFQATT and SNEGSKA (reference sequence). The CDR3 loop spans 13 amino acids. The CDR3 coding sequence is TGCAGTGCCCCTGGAGTGTTGAACACTGAAGCTTTCTTT. Its translation is CSAPGVLNTEAFF.